The present T cell receptor (beta chain) was sequenced within a study of blood T cell repertoires in COVID-19. Study-wide background: Acute and convalescent COVID-19 specimens originated in the United States, Italy and Spain. T cells, B-cell-depleted T cells, or PBMCs provided the cDNA or gDNA that served as material.

In the original analysis: Amplification with reference gene primers provided the estimates of nucleated cell counts. The repertoire was sequenced with immunoSEQ multiplex PCR; TCRdb's copy has only in-frame clones and lacks some. V and J calls and clone size follow that table, whereas D and trimming were derived from the DNA. Among approximately 210,000 clones listed, 84% were seen once. Trimming cost V 0 bases and J 7 bases, with 7 bases left between them. This CDR3 has 11 amino acids. The germline gives CDR1 DFQATT, CDR2 SNEGSKA (reference sequence). This clone was detected once. The chain uses TRBV20-1 and TRBJ2-7; D not resolved. Source material: peripheral blood. The receptor was isolated from a woman aged 65 to 85 with active or convalescent COVID-19. CDR3 protein: CSARENREQYF. CDR3 coding DNA: TGCAGTGCTAGAGAAAACCGGGAGCAGTACTTC.